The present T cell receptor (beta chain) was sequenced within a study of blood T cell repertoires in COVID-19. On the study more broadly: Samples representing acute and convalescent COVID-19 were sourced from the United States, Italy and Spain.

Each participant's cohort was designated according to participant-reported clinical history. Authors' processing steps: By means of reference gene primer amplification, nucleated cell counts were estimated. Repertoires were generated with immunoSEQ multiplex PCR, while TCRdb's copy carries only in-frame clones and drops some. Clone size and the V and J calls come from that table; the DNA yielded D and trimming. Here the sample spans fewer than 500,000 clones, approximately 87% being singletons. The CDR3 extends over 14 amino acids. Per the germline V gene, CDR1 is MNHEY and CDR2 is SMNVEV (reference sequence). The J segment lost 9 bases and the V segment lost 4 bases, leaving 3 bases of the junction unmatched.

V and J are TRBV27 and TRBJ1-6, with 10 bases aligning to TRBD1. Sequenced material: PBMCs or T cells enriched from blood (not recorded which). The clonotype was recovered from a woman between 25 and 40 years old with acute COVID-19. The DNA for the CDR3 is TGTGCCAGCAGTTGGGGACAGGGGAGTTCACCCCTCCACTTT. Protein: CASSWGQGSSPLHF.